This T cell receptor beta chain was sequenced during a study of T cell repertoires in cytomegalovirus infection. About the research overall: As its CMV epitopes, the study selected recently identified HLA-C-restricted and well-studied HLA-B-restricted targets. Public TCR beta signatures marked donors with CMV infection and the matching HLA. Study-level points and caveats: The study identified carriers of CMV plus the relevant HLA from cumulative public TCR beta family frequency.

Germline-derived CDR1 and CDR2 are SQVTM and ANQGSEA. V lost 4 bases, J lost 0 bases, and 4 bases lay in between. The CDR3 has 12 amino acids. MiXCR, applied by TCRdb to the reads, yields one record per CDR3 protein. The sample carries approximately 1,000,000 distinct CDR3 sequences, around 32% recorded once. This clonotype was detected a few times. No antigen is known for it. The rearrangement uses TRBV29-1 and TRBJ2-1; D remains unclear. This receptor was taken from a human donor in good health (CMV status not recorded). Some clones in this sample may be carry-over from other donors' samples. This specimen was cultured CD8+ T cells from PBMCs, taken from culture after CMV antigen stimulation. CDR3 nucleotides: TGCAGCGTTGTCATCTCCTACAATGAGCAGTTCTTC. This encodes CSVVISYNEQFF.